A selection of T cell receptor beta chains follows, all from one sample in a study of blood T cell repertoires in COVID-19. Profiling relied on immunoSEQ multiplex PCR, and the TCRdb table lists in-frame clones only, not all of them. Among roughly 240,000 clones listed, roughly 82% were seen once. The sample comprised peripheral blood. The source is a woman between 65 and 79 years old with acute or convalescent COVID-19. CDR3s include the opening cysteine and the closing phenylalanine or tryptophan. The D gene is left open where the match is weak.

>TRBV7-2|NA|TRBJ2-2
CASRQKNTGELFF
>TRBV6-5|NA|TRBJ1-5
CASRDTPNTGQPQHF
>TRBV24-1|NA|TRBJ1-5
CATSDLEGQPQHF
>TRBV7-2|NA|TRBJ2-3
CASSPFAGLTDTQYF
>TRBV6-5|TRBD1|TRBJ2-3
CASSRRTGRTDTQYF
>TRBV10-3|TRBD1|TRBJ1-1
CAISELGQGTAEAFF
>TRBV6-5|NA|TRBJ1-1
CASSYGDNLNTEAFF
>TRBV5-1|TRBD1|TRBJ1-2
CASSEVGTGGDYTF
>TRBV3-1/TRBV3-2|TRBD1|TRBJ1-2
CASSQDRGQSGYTF
>TRBV5-6|NA|TRBJ1-1
CASSSRRVAYTEAFF
>TRBV18|TRBD1|TRBJ1-1
CASSPGQGGWTEAFF
>TRBV18|TRBD1|TRBJ2-7
CASSPPEGQGRYEQYF
>TRBV19|NA|TRBJ1-4
CASRSDPGATNEKLFF
>TRBV6-5|NA|TRBJ2-5
CASRGPNQETQYF
>TRBV6-5|NA|TRBJ2-7
CASVLAFQGEQYF
>TRBV6-5|NA|TRBJ1-2
CASVSGDYGYTF
>TRBV3-1/TRBV3-2|NA|TRBJ1-1
CASSQVGGDTEAFF
>TRBV2|NA|TRBJ1-1
CASSVRTQNTEAFF
>TRBV9|NA|TRBJ2-3
CASSVGYLSGKDTQYF
>TRBV3-1/TRBV3-2|NA|TRBJ1-3
CASWSGPGNTIYF
>TRBV11-2|TRBD1|TRBJ1-4
CASSLGQGDALFF
>TRBV6-5|NA|TRBJ2-3
CASFRGYTDTQYF
>TRBV13|TRBD1|TRBJ1-1
CASSRRDRGPGTEAFF
>TRBV19|TRBD2|TRBJ2-5
CASSAGVGETQYF
>TRBV5-5|TRBD1|TRBJ1-2
CASSLEVTGSGYTF
>TRBV2|TRBD1|TRBJ1-4
CASSGRTGEFEKLFF
>TRBV5-6|TRBD1|TRBJ2-5
CASSLTGGDETQYF
>TRBV7-2|NA|TRBJ1-1
CASSLQVRGTEAFF
>TRBV5-5|TRBD1|TRBJ2-7
CASSSRQGGQYF
>TRBV30|NA|TRBJ1-2
CACRRYGYTF
>TRBV6-5|TRBD1|TRBJ1-5
CASSPQGDQPQHF
>TRBV7-9|TRBD1|TRBJ1-5
CASSLEAGGLSNQPQHF
>TRBV11-2|NA|TRBJ1-2
CASSPHGLSGGYTF
>TRBV7-9|TRBD2|TRBJ2-1
CASSFTSGGRSYNEQFF
>TRBV28|NA|TRBJ2-1
CASSSTSLDSYEQFF
>TRBV6-6|TRBD1|TRBJ2-7
CASSPRQGAAYEQYF
>TRBV29-1|TRBD1|TRBJ1-2
CSVRDSRYGYTF